The T cell receptor beta chain described here comes from a study of T cell responses to AZD1222 COVID-19 vaccine. The method was immunoSEQ multiplex PCR; TCRdb's version includes in-frame clones alone and lacks a portion of them. Found here are approximately 160,000 clones, approximately 93% of them singletons; the top ten hold approximately 1%. CDR3 size: 14 residues. Germline V gene data show CDR1 as DFQATT and CDR2 as SNEGSKA (reference sequence). Trimming cost V 3 bases and J 2 bases, with 10 bases left between them. The chain is built from TRBV20-1 and TRBJ2-2; D is uncertain. This clonotype originated in an adult in good health. The source was peripheral blood, collected on day 0 of AZD1222 vaccination. The CDR3 reads CSASRPENTGELFF. The CDR3, as DNA: TGCAGTGCTAGTCGGCCGGAAAACACCGGGGAGCTGTTTTTT.